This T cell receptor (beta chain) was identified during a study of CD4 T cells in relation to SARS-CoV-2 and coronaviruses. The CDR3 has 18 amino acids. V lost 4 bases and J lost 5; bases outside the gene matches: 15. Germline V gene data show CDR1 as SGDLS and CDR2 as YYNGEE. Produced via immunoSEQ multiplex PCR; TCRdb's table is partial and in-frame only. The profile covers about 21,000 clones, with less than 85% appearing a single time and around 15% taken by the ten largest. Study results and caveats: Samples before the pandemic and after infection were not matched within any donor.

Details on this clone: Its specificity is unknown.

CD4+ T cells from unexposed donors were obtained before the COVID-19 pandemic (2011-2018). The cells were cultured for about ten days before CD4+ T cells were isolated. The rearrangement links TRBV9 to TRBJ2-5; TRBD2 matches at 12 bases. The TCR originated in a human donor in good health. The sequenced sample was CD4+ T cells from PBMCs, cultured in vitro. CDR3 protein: CASSPSPLTSGSYETQYF. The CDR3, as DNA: TGTGCCAGCAGCCCCAGCCCCCTGACTAGCGGGAGTTATGAGACCCAGTACTTC.